This T cell receptor (beta chain) came from a study of blood T cell repertoires in COVID-19. TCRdb keeps only in-frame clones here, not all; method: immunoSEQ multiplex PCR. The sample consists of about 140,000 clones, around nine tenths of them appearing once. Trimming stripped 5 bases from V and 7 bases from J, with 15 bases between. The CDR3 loop spans 14 amino acids. Germline-derived CDR1 and CDR2 are SGHTA and FQGTGA. This chain links TRBV7-3 with TRBJ1-5; D unclear. The sequence derives from a man in his forties or fifties with active or convalescent COVID-19. Sequencing input: peripheral blood. Written as DNA, the CDR3 is TGTGCCAGCAGCGTGCCCAAAGAGTGGCAGCCCCAGCATTTT. This sequence encodes CASSVPKEWQPQHF. The entire variable domain, with the rest obtained from reference TRBV7-3 and TRBJ1-5, is as follows: GAGVSQTPSNKVTEKGKYVELRCDPISGHTALYWYRQSLGQGPEFLIYFQGTGAADDSGLPNDRFFAVRPEGSVSTLKIQRTERGDSAVYLCASSVPKEWQPQHFGDGTRLSIL.